The 7 T cell receptor beta chains presented below share a single source sample, sequenced in a study of breast tumors, draining lymph nodes, adjacent tissues. TCRdb reprocessed the multiplex PCR reads with MiXCR, giving one entry per CDR3 protein. The table records 47,000 or so distinct CDR3 sequences, approximately 22% of them present only once. Input material: breast tumor tissue. The receptors come from a female donor with breast cancer. Some clones in this sample may be carry-over from other donors' samples.

This clonotype has at least ten counts. This chain uses TRBV20-1 with TRBJ2-7; D is unclear. The CDR3 runs to 11 residues. V lost 3 bases, J lost 3 bases, and 6 bases lay in between. The germline V gene has CDR1 DFQATT and CDR2 SNEGSKA (reference sequence). DNA of the CDR3: TGCAGTGCTAGGTTGTACTACGAGCAGTACTTC. This gives the protein CSARLYYEQYF.

In its sample, this clonotype was seen many times. The rearrangement uses TRBV5-4 and TRBJ2-7; 7 bases align to TRBD2. This CDR3 region has 16 residues. In germline, CDR1 is SGHNT, CDR2 YYREEE (reference sequence). V gave up 3 bases and J gave up 0 bases; unmatched junction bases: 9. The CDR3 protein is CASSSSGGGTSYEQYF. DNA of the CDR3: TGTGCCAGCAGCTCCTCTGGCGGGGGAACCTCCTACGAGCAGTACTTC. The full variable domain, its missing parts supplied by reference TRBV5-4 and TRBJ2-7, is ETGVTQSPTHLIKTRGQQVTLRCSSQSGHNTVSWYQQALGQGPQFIFQYYREEENGRGNFPPRFSGLQFPNYSSELNVNALELDDSALYLCASSSSGGGTSYEQYFGPGTRLTVT.

On this clonotype: With a much larger clone just one base away, this may be a read error. This chain uses TRBV4-1 with TRBJ2-2, with 7 bases aligning to TRBD1. From germline, CDR1 is MGHRA and CDR2 YSYEKL. This CDR3 is built from 16 residues. The CDR3: CASSPRGRSNTGELVF. For the CDR3, the DNA is TGCGCCAGCAGCCCGAGGGGGCGCTCGAACACCGGGGAGCTGGTTTTT.

This CDR3 is CASSERGVGEKLFF. The CDR3 DNA reads as TGTGCCAGCAGTGAACGGGGGGTCGGGGAAAAACTGTTTTTT. The chain joins TRBV6-6 to TRBJ1-4, with D maybe TRBD1 (5 bases). CDR3 size: 14 residues. Trimming shortened V by 5 bases and J by 8 bases, and 15 bases separated the two germline ends. Looked up from germline, CDR1 is MNHNY and CDR2 is SVGAGI (reference sequence).

This clonotype was recorded many times. V is TRBV19 and J is TRBJ2-1, with D perhaps matching TRBD1 (6 bases). This CDR3 contains 15 residues. Looked up from germline, CDR1 is LNHDA and CDR2 is SQIVND (reference sequence). With 4 bases removed from V and 4 bases from J, the gap between germline ends came to 14 bases. CDR3 sequence (DNA): TGTGCCAGTAGTAACGCCAGGGGAACTTACAATGAGCAGTTCTTC. Its translation: CASSNARGTYNEQFF.

The chain couples TRBV15 to TRBJ1-3, with no clear D. The germline V gene encodes CDR1 LNHNV and CDR2 YYDKDF (reference sequence). This CDR3 is 14 amino acids long. V lost 1 base and J lost 0, with 4 bases in between. The CDR3 sequence is CATSRARSGNTIYF. The CDR3 nucleotides read TGTGCCACCAGCAGAGCCCGCTCTGGAAACACCATATATTTT.

This clonotype was seen at least ten times. V and J are TRBV20-1 and TRBJ2-2, with unresolved D. CDR1 DFQATT and CDR2 SNEGSKA come from the germline V gene (reference sequence). The CDR3 is 15 residues long. Trimming removed 1 base at V and 1 base at J, with 10 bases between. For the CDR3, the DNA is TGCAGTGCTAGAGCTCAGCCAGGGAACACCGGGGAGCTGTTTTTT. It specifies CSARAQPGNTGELFF.